This TCR beta chain was recovered during a study of regulatory T cells in long-lasting Graves disease. Study context: Persistent Graves' disease required over 5 years of antithyroid drugs and positive TSH receptor antibodies.

CDR1 is SGHVS and CDR2 is FQNEAQ in the germline V gene. V lost 5 bases to trimming and J lost 7 bases; unmatched junction nucleotides: 5. CDR3 length: 14 residues. Time point noted: persistent/refractory GD, antithyroid drugs over 5 years with positive TRAb. PBMC-extracted RNA yielded the TCR library. TCR beta libraries were built with iRepertoire HTBI primers and Arm-PCR of CDR3 regions. As originally analysed: Across the samples, identification revealed 55 to 75 TRBV and about 13 TRBJ segments. TCRdb passed the multiplex PCR reads through MiXCR, listing each CDR3 protein once. The V and J calls and clone size come from TCRdb's table, not from the authors' own analysis. This table has a few hundred thousand distinct CDR3 sequences, 20% to 25% appearing once.

The chain combines TRBV7-8 with TRBJ2-4, with 10 nucleotides matching TRBD2. Sequenced here: peripheral blood mononuclear cells (PBMCs), sampled when the disease was refractory, from a patient treated with antithyroid drugs. The clonotype was recovered from a woman aged 40 to 50 with Graves disease. CDR3 protein: CASSLTSGDNIQYF. For the CDR3, the DNA is TGTGCCAGCAGCCTTACTAGCGGGGATAACATTCAGTACTTC.